This TCR beta chain was identified during a study of cytomegalovirus exposure and HLA in healthy donors. Only a few counts were recorded for this clone. V was clipped by 1 base and J by 1 base, with 7 bases between them. Germline loops: CDR1 SGHTA, CDR2 FQGNSA. The CDR3 length is 14 residues. Use of 60 Vbeta and 13 Jbeta primers characterized the PCR. The repertoire was sequenced with immunoSEQ multiplex PCR; TCRdb's copy has only in-frame clones and lacks some. The data show roughly 190,000 clones, 78% seen once. V usage is TRBV7-2 and J usage is TRBJ2-5; D is ambiguous. The sample consisted of PBMCs. The sequence was obtained from a female donor in good health and CMV-seronegative. Here the CDR3 reads CASSLGGFQETQYF. In DNA form, the CDR3 reads TGTGCCAGCAGCTTAGGAGGATTCCAAGAGACCCAGTACTTC.